The 25 T cell receptor beta chains below all came from one sample that was sequenced in a study of identical twins. MiXCR was run by TCRdb on the 5' RACE reads, yielding one entry per CDR3 protein. The table lists about 330,000 distinct CDR3 sequences, approximately 13% of them singletons. These sequences were also reported in another study, on yellow fever vaccine responses in identical twins.

The sample taken for sequencing was CD8+ T cells sorted from blood. These receptors came from a woman aged 18-35 years in good health.

This clonotype was found many times. The chain uses TRBV12-3 or TRBV12-4 and TRBJ2-1; 8 positions agree with TRBD2. With 5 bases clipped from V and 3 bases from J, the junction kept 3 bases outside the gene matches. CDR3 length equals 14 residues. DNA for the CDR3: TGTGCCAGCAGTGCGGGAGGACTCTACAATGAGCAGTTCTTC. Protein: CASSAGGLYNEQFF.

CDR3 in amino acids: CSARVAGAGYEQYV. The DNA of the CDR3 is TGCAGTGCTAGAGTGGCGGGGGCCGGCTACGAGCAGTACGTC. This chain connects TRBV20-1 to TRBJ2-7, with D possibly matching TRBD2 (7 bases). Per the germline V gene, CDR1 is DFQATT and CDR2 is SNEGSKA (reference sequence). V lost 1 base to trimming and J lost 3 bases, with 13 bases between them. The CDR3 is 14 amino acids.

V gene TRBV5-1 combines with J gene TRBJ2-1; the D gene is possibly TRBD2 (6 bases). CDR1 is SGHRS, CDR2 YFSETQ, per germline. Deletions cut 0 bases from V and 7 bases from J, with 11 bases between. The CDR3 runs to 14 residues. CDR3 residues: CASSLVRGRNEQFF. The CDR3 region has the DNA TGCGCCAGCAGCTTGGTTCGGGGGAGGAATGAGCAGTTCTTC.

The genes are TRBV29-1 and TRBJ2-2, with 8 bases that match TRBD1. The CDR3 consists of 13 residues. Per germline, CDR1 SQVTM and CDR2 ANQGSEA. Trimming at V came to 7 bases and at J to 2 bases, leaving 3 bases not matched to a gene. The CDR3 DNA is TGCAGCGGGACAGGGATAAACACCGGGGAGCTGTTTTTT. Amino acid sequence: CSGTGINTGELFF.

In its sample, this clonotype was seen many times. The chain recombines TRBV12-3 or TRBV12-4 with TRBJ1-2; a weak D match, TRBD1 (6 bases). Trimming shortened V by 7 bases and J by 3 bases, and 21 bases separated the two germline ends. The CDR3 runs 16 residues. The CDR3 DNA reads as TGTGCCAGCACCCCGGGACCCTCAGGGGATTACTATGGCTACACCTTC. Translated: CASTPGPSGDYYGYTF.

This clonotype was seen only a few times. V and J are TRBV2 and TRBJ2-1; 9 positions match TRBD1. From germline, CDR1 is SNHLY and CDR2 FYNNEI. Trimming removed 6 bases from V and 4 bases from J; junction bases left unmatched: 10. This CDR3 contains 16 residues. CDR3 region: CASSQGQGGHYNEQFF. CDR3 in DNA: TGTGCCAGCAGCCAGGGACAGGGTGGCCATTACAATGAGCAGTTCTTC.

In this sample, this clonotype turned up a few times. The CDR3 DNA reads TGCAGTGCTAGATCTGACGAAGAACATTACTCCTACAATGAGCAGTTCTTC. It yields the protein CSARSDEEHYSYNEQFF. The chain has TRBV20-1 and TRBJ2-1; D not resolved. V was pared by 2 bases and J by 0 bases, with 17 bases between. The CDR3 has 17 residues. Looked up from germline, CDR1 is DFQATT and CDR2 is SNEGSKA (reference sequence).

This clonotype has a count of ten or more. V gene TRBV12-3 or TRBV12-4 combines with J gene TRBJ2-1; TRBD2 matches at 13 bases. V shed 6 bases, J shed 9 bases, and the junction held 5 bases outside the gene matches. CDR3 length: 14 amino acids. Here the CDR3 DNA reads TGTGCCAGCAGCCGACTAGCGGGAGGTATTGAGCAGTTCTTC. This translates into CASSRLAGGIEQFF.

The chain uses TRBV6-6 and TRBJ1-5, with D possibly matching TRBD1 (5 bases). The CDR3 spans 12 residues. The germline CDR1 and CDR2 sequences are MNHNY and SVGAGI (reference sequence). V lost 4 bases to trimming and J lost 11 bases, with 12 bases between them. CDR3 in amino acids: CASSWDAKAQHF. The CDR3 DNA follows: TGTGCCAGCAGTTGGGACGCCAAGGCCCAGCATTTT.

The chain couples TRBV12-3 or TRBV12-4 to TRBJ2-6; D gene unclear. The CDR3 contains 14 residues. V was clipped by 8 bases and J by 3 bases, with 11 bases between them. DNA of the CDR3: TGTGCCAGCGCCCTGGCGGTTGGGGCCAACGTCCTGACTTTC. It specifies CASALAVGANVLTF.

This clonotype was seen repeatedly, ten times or more. The rearrangement links TRBV20-1 to TRBJ1-1, with 7 bases aligning to TRBD1. The CDR3 loop spans 14 amino acids. Germline values: CDR1 DFQATT, CDR2 SNEGSKA (reference sequence). V trimming: 2 bases; J trimming: 0 bases; junction bases outside the gene matches: 3. CDR3 residues: CSARPTGMNTEAFF. In DNA form, the CDR3 reads TGCAGTGCTAGACCGACAGGGATGAACACTGAAGCTTTCTTT.

The rearrangement joins TRBV27 to TRBJ2-1; possibly TRBD2 for D (5 bases). Germline V CDR1 and CDR2: MNHEY, SMNVEV (reference sequence). V was pared by 5 bases and J by 8 bases, with 10 bases between. There are 12 residues in the CDR3. The CDR3 sequence is CASSHTRDEQFF. The CDR3 DNA reads as TGTGCCAGCAGTCATACGAGGGATGAGCAGTTCTTC.

J is TRBJ2-5 and V is TRBV2; TRBD2 matches at 10 bases. The length of the CDR3 is 17 residues. The ends lost 1 base at V and 4 bases at J; junction bases unmatched: 9. Germline loops: CDR1 SNHLY, CDR2 FYNNEI. The CDR3 DNA is TGTGCCAGCAGTGAAGGGGTAGCGGGGGGATCGCCAGAGACCCAGTACTTC. The encoded protein is CASSEGVAGGSPETQYF.

This clonotype was counted only a few times. The chain combines TRBV18 with TRBJ2-7; no clear D. V was trimmed by 4 bases and J by 1 base, leaving 17 bases between them. CDR1 and CDR2 (germline): KGHSH, LQKENI. There are 16 residues in the CDR3. The CDR3 protein is CASSRLGRKMSYEQYV. CDR3 nucleotides: TGTGCCAGCTCACGATTGGGCAGGAAAATGTCCTACGAGCAGTACGTC.

This chain joins TRBV27 and TRBJ2-3; no reliable D call. The CDR3 sequence is 13 residues long. Germline lookup yields CDR1 MNHEY and CDR2 SMNVEV (reference sequence). V was clipped by 7 bases and J by 6 bases, with 14 bases between them. The CDR3 DNA is TGTGCCAGCATGGATTTTGTTTCCGATACGCAGTATTTT. Its translation is CASMDFVSDTQYF.

This clonotype was counted at least ten times. The chain carries TRBV5-5 and TRBJ2-2, with 9 bases lining up with TRBD1. Germline lookup yields CDR1 SGHKS and CDR2 YYEKEE (reference sequence). V lost 3 bases and J lost 0; bases outside the gene matches: 6. This CDR3 is 17 amino acids long. The CDR3 here is CASSSKDRGANTGELFF. The CDR3 DNA follows: TGTGCCAGCAGCTCTAAGGACAGGGGCGCGAACACCGGGGAGCTGTTTTTT. Drawing the rest from reference TRBV5-5 and TRBJ2-2, the complete variable domain is DAGVTQSPTHLIKTRGQQVTLRCSPISGHKSVSWYQQVLGQGPQFIFQYYEKEERGRGNFPDRFSARQFPNYSSELNVNALLLGDSALYLCASSSKDRGANTGELFFGEGSRLTVL.

The rearrangement uses TRBV9 and TRBJ1-2; D is possibly TRBD1 (5 bases). There are 13 residues in the CDR3. Trimming removed 3 bases from V and 4 bases from J, with 10 bases in between. Germline assignment: CDR1 SGDLS and CDR2 YYNGEE. The CDR3: CASSGQTTYGYTF. The CDR3 DNA is TGTGCCAGCAGCGGACAGACCACCTATGGCTACACCTTC.

V gene TRBV2 combines with J gene TRBJ2-2; TRBD2 agrees at 10 bases. This CDR3 is 16 amino acids long. Germline CDR1 SNHLY, CDR2 FYNNEI. J gave up 7 bases and V 5 bases, and 10 bases lay outside the gene matches. CDR3 region: CASSRGLAGDVGELFF. The CDR3 coding sequence is TGTGCCAGCAGTCGAGGCCTAGCGGGAGACGTCGGGGAGCTGTTTTTT.

The chain is built from TRBV2 and TRBJ2-1; 7 nucleotides agree with TRBD2. CDR1 and CDR2 (germline): SNHLY, FYNNEI. The CDR3 is made up of 17 amino acids. Losses at the gene ends were 2 bases for V and 7 bases for J; bases not matched to a gene: 14. Here the CDR3 reads CASSENGSSGGSNEQFF. The CDR3 DNA reads TGTGCCAGCAGTGAAAATGGGTCTAGCGGAGGGTCGAATGAGCAGTTCTTC.

This clonotype occurred many times. The V call is TRBV29-1, the J call TRBJ2-7; no clear D gene. V gave up 2 bases and J gave up 1 base, with 9 bases separating them. CDR1 SQVTM and CDR2 ANQGSEA come from the germline V gene. The CDR3 is 13 amino acids. Here the CDR3 reads CSVETPQSYEQYF. The CDR3 region has the DNA TGCAGCGTTGAAACCCCCCAGTCCTACGAGCAGTACTTC.

This clonotype was seen repeatedly, ten times or more. The chain couples TRBV27 to TRBJ2-2; D not resolved. V dropped 6 bases and J dropped 7 bases, with 6 bases sitting between them. CDR1 MNHEY and CDR2 SMNVEV come from the germline V gene (reference sequence). This CDR3 is 11 amino acids long. CDR3 sequence reads: CASSWGGELFF. In nucleotides, the CDR3 is TGTGCCAGCAGCTGGGGCGGGGAGCTGTTTTTT.

A few counts support this clonotype. V and J are TRBV7-9 and TRBJ2-1; D is perhaps TRBD2 (5 bases). This CDR3 has 14 amino acids. Germline values: CDR1 SEHNR, CDR2 FQNEAQ (reference sequence). V dropped 0 bases and J dropped 7 bases, with 10 bases sitting between them. The CDR3 reads CASSLAGASNEQFF. As DNA, the CDR3 is TGTGCCAGCAGCTTAGCGGGAGCGTCGAATGAGCAGTTCTTC.

Only a few counts were recorded for this clonotype. The V call is TRBV20-1, the J call TRBJ1-2; 8 positions agree with TRBD1. After removal of 5 bases from V and 2 bases from J, the junction contained 4 bases not matched to a gene. CDR1 is DFQATT and CDR2 is SNEGSKA in the germline V gene (reference sequence). There are 13 residues in the CDR3. The chain's CDR3 is CSALRQGNYGYTF. The CDR3 DNA follows: TGCAGTGCTCTTAGACAGGGGAACTATGGCTACACCTTC.

This clonotype appeared a few times. The chain carries TRBV9 and TRBJ2-2; tentatively, D is TRBD1 (5 bases). This CDR3 spans 13 amino acids. Germline CDR1 and CDR2: SGDLS and YYNGEE. V lost 0 bases and J lost 6, with 6 bases in between. The CDR3 bases are TGTGCCAGCAGCGTAGTAGGGGCCGGGGAGCTGTTTTTT. Translation gives CASSVVGAGELFF.

This clonotype was seen more than once but under ten times. The chain has TRBV2 and TRBJ2-1, with TRBD1 matching 8 bases. From germline, CDR1 is SNHLY and CDR2 FYNNEI. The CDR3 is made up of 12 amino acids. V gave up 8 bases and J gave up 8 bases; unmatched junction bases: 5. The CDR3 DNA follows: TGTGCCAGCCGGGACAGGAGGGATGAGCAGTTCTTC. Protein product: CASRDRRDEQFF.